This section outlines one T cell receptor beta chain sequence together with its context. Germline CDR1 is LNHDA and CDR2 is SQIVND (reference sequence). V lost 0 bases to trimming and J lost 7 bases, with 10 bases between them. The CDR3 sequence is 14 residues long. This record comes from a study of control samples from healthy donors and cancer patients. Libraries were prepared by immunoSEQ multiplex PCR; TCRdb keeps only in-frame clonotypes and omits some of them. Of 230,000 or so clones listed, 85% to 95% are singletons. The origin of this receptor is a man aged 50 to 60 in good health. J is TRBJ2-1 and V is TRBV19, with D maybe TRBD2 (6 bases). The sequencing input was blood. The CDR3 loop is CASSIDLGRNEQFF. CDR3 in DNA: TGTGCCAGTAGTATAGATCTAGGGAGGAATGAGCAGTTCTTC.